This record concerns one TCR beta chain sequence. Its target is not known. The CDR3 totals 17 residues. Trimming took 5 bases from V and 0 from J; bases not matched to a gene: 10. Germline lookup yields CDR1 KGHSH and CDR2 LQKENI. Separate from the roughly 700-subject first cohort was the approximately 120-subject validation cohort, to which the donors belonged. The data derive from a study of cytomegalovirus exposure and HLA in healthy donors. Regarding the study as a whole: There were a few CMV-associated chains whose specificity for CMV antigens was confirmed in vitro. The study put 150 or so TCR beta chains on its list as cytomegalovirus-associated.

Clones were sequenced by immunoSEQ multiplex PCR, and TCRdb holds only the in-frame ones, with some missing. The sample shows 100,000 to 150,000 clones, roughly 89% of them seen only once. Sequencing was done on a sample of PBMCs. This TCR derives from a woman between 18 and 29 years old in good health and CMV-seronegative. The V call is TRBV18, the J call TRBJ1-3; 7 bases line up with TRBD1. CDR3 region: CASSSLPTGSSGNTIYF. CDR3 nucleotide sequence: TGTGCCAGCTCATCCCTTCCGACAGGGTCCTCTGGAAACACCATATATTTT. Supplemented by reference TRBV18 and TRBJ1-3, the full variable domain reads NAGVMQNPRHLVRRRGQEARLRCSPMKGHSHVYWYRQLPEEGLKFMVYLQKENIIDESGMPKERFSAEFPKEGPSILRIQQVVRGDSAAYFCASSSLPTGSSGNTIYFGEGSWLTVV.